This T cell receptor beta chain was captured by sequencing in a study of T cells in Graves' hyperthyroidism and ophthalmopathy. Template material for amplifying TCR beta CDR3 regions consisted of RNA transcripts. HTBI primers were the set used in a first-round RT-PCR of the TCR CDR3. TCRdb itself ran the multiplex PCR reads through MiXCR, one entry per CDR3 protein. The profile shows about 560,000 distinct CDR3 sequences, 12% to 15% of them singletons. The CDR3 contains 17 residues. Germline CDR1 MNHEY, CDR2 SVGEGT. With V trimmed by 5 bases and J by 0 bases, 9 bases remained unmatched. This clonotype was recorded at least ten times.

The chain is built from TRBV6-2 or TRBV6-3 and TRBJ2-3; 9 nucleotides agree with TRBD2. The sample was blood. This TCR derives from a woman in her thirties or forties with Graves' hyperthyroidism. The CDR3 DNA sequence: TGTGCCAGCAGTCAGGGACTAGCCCCTTTAAGCACAGATACGCAGTATTTT. Translated, it gives CASSQGLAPLSTDTQYF.